This T cell receptor (beta chain) was sequenced for a study of T cell changes during pregnancy in multiple sclerosis. Clones were sequenced by immunoSEQ multiplex PCR, and TCRdb holds only the in-frame ones, with some missing. The data show tens of thousands of clones, more than 75% seen once. The CDR3 has 13 amino acids. CDR1 is SGHDN, CDR2 FVKESK, per germline. V trimming: 6 bases; J trimming: 8 bases; junction bases outside the gene matches: 10. This TCR was recovered from a female donor with multiple sclerosis, enrolled in a pregnancy study. Sequencing was performed on CD8+ T cells from peripheral blood mononuclear cells, taken before pregnancy. This chain uses TRBV14 with TRBJ2-7, with TRBD1 matching 7 bases. CDR3 nucleotides: TGTGCCAGCAGTCAGGGACAGACGGGAAAGCAGTACTTC. It is translated as CASSQGQTGKQYF.